One sample yielded the 4 T cell receptor beta chains listed below, sequenced in a study of cytomegalovirus exposure and HLA in healthy donors. The PCR had 60 Vbeta and 13 Jbeta primers. Generated by immunoSEQ multiplex PCR, the TCRdb table keeps only in-frame clones and is missing some. In the table there are more than 100,000 clones, 74% of which are singletons. The sample taken for sequencing was PBMCs. These receptors all stem from a woman aged 45-60 years in good health and CMV-seropositive.

This chain connects TRBV12-5 to TRBJ2-2; the match to TRBD1 covers 8 bases. CDR1 and CDR2 (germline): LGHNT, FRNRAP. J gave up 3 bases and V 5 bases, and 8 bases lay outside the gene matches. The CDR3 totals 16 residues. The chain's CDR3 is CASGPGQGAYTGELFF. The CDR3 nucleotides read TGTGCTAGTGGTCCTGGGCAGGGGGCTTACACCGGGGAGCTGTTTTTT.

The V gene is TRBV11-2, the J gene TRBJ1-1; 8 positions agree with TRBD1. J gave up 3 bases and V 6 bases, and 9 bases lay outside the gene matches. The CDR3 is made up of 15 amino acids. CDR1 and CDR2 from the germline V gene are SGHAT and FQNNGV. This CDR3 is CASRGAGTGDTEAFF. CDR3 in DNA: TGTGCCAGCAGAGGCGCCGGGACAGGCGACACTGAAGCTTTCTTT.

The rearrangement links TRBV15 to TRBJ2-5; D is undetermined. Trimming removed 5 bases from V and 5 bases from J, with 12 bases in between. The CDR3 loop spans 13 amino acids. Germline CDR1 and CDR2: LNHNV and YYDKDF (reference sequence). CDR3 residues: CATSSPWQETQYF. The CDR3 DNA is TGTGCCACCAGCTCCCCCTGGCAGGAGACCCAGTACTTC.

This clone was recorded a few times. The genes are TRBV4-3 and TRBJ1-1, with D tentatively TRBD1 (6 bases). The germline V gene encodes CDR1 LGHNA and CDR2 YSLEER. The CDR3 has 18 amino acids. Trimming stripped 1 base from V and 5 bases from J, with 23 bases between. CDR3 sequence (DNA): TGCGCCAGCAGCCAAGCCCCTTCGACAGGAGGAGGAGATACTGAAGCTTTCTTT. Protein product: CASSQAPSTGGGDTEAFF.